The 20 T cell receptor beta chains listed next were all sequenced from one sample in a study of T cells in localized non-small cell lung cancer. Method: immunoSEQ multiplex PCR; TCRdb's copy keeps in-frame clones and lacks some. Of roughly 76,000 clones listed, about 78% were seen once; the top ten hold under 25%. This specimen consisted of PBMCs, obtained before any cancer treatment. The receptors shown here come from a man between 35 and 75 years old with stage II squamous cell lung carcinoma.

The V and J genes are TRBV19 and TRBJ1-5; D is unresolved. Trimming stripped 9 bases from V and 6 bases from J, with 12 bases between. Germline CDR1 is LNHDA and CDR2 is SQIVND (reference sequence). The CDR3 is 12 amino acids. CDR3 protein: CASTNGLQPQHF. The CDR3 nucleotides are TGTGCCAGCACCAACGGCCTTCAGCCCCAGCATTTT.

This clone was picked up one time. The V call is TRBV28, the J call TRBJ2-3; no definite D call. The CDR3 runs to 12 residues. Trimming took 2 bases from V and 8 from J, leaving 8 bases between them. Germline CDR1 MDHEN, CDR2 SYDVKM. The CDR3 loop is CASSLIRGTQYF. The CDR3 DNA reads as TGTGCCAGCAGTTTAATTCGTGGTACGCAGTATTTT.

A few counts support this clone. This rearrangement joins TRBV7-2 to TRBJ2-7; D not certain. V was trimmed by 0 bases and J by 3 bases, leaving 12 bases between them. This CDR3 has 15 residues. Per germline, CDR1 SGHTA and CDR2 FQGNSA. CDR3 nucleotide sequence: TGTGCCAGCAGCTTAGCGTTTGAGGCGCGCTACGAGCAGTACTTC. Translation gives CASSLAFEARYEQYF.

The rearrangement uses TRBV6-4 and TRBJ2-1; weak D call: TRBD2 (6 bases). The CDR3 sequence is 16 residues long. The germline CDR1 and CDR2 sequences are MRHNA and SNTAGT. V lost 0 bases and J 4 bases, leaving 13 bases between the germline ends. CDR3 region: CASSDSGEDFYNEQFF. The DNA for the CDR3 is TGTGCCAGCAGTGACTCGGGGGAGGACTTTTACAATGAGCAGTTCTTC.

V gene TRBV6-6 combines with J gene TRBJ2-1, with TRBD2 identical over 8 bases. V was pared by 2 bases and J by 8 bases, with 8 bases of the junction left unmatched. The CDR3 covers 15 residues. From germline, CDR1 is MNHNY and CDR2 SVGAGI (reference sequence). The CDR3 spells CASSYGTGGPHEQFF. The DNA for the CDR3 is TGTGCCAGCAGTTACGGGACGGGGGGGCCCCATGAGCAGTTCTTC.

The chain joins TRBV7-3 to TRBJ2-5, with TRBD2 matching over 14 bases. With V trimmed by 9 bases and J by 4 bases, 1 base remained unmatched. This CDR3 is built from 13 residues. The germline CDR1 and CDR2 sequences are SGHTA and FQGTGA. CDR3: CASGTSGRETQYF. CDR3 nucleotide sequence: TGTGCCAGTGGGACTAGCGGGAGAGAGACCCAGTACTTC.

The CDR3 DNA sequence: TGTGCCAGCAGCTGGGGGGGAGCAGATACGCAGTATTTT. Its protein is CASSWGGADTQYF. This rearrangement joins TRBV7-3 to TRBJ2-3, with 7 nucleotides matching TRBD2. Germline V gene sequence: CDR1 SGHTA, CDR2 FQGTGA. V gave up 4 bases and J gave up 4 bases; unmatched junction bases: 2. CDR3 size: 13 residues.

V gene TRBV18 combines with J gene TRBJ2-7; D is possibly TRBD2 (6 bases). Germline loops: CDR1 KGHSH, CDR2 LQKENI. This CDR3 has 15 residues. V lost 6 bases to trimming and J lost 2 bases, with 17 bases between them. Here the CDR3 DNA reads TGTGCCAGCTCCGCGGGGAACAGACCGACCTACGAGCAGTACTTC. The encoded protein is CASSAGNRPTYEQYF.

This chain connects TRBV28 to TRBJ1-2; D is perhaps TRBD1 (5 bases). Germline assignment: CDR1 MDHEN and CDR2 SYDVKM. The CDR3 consists of 16 residues. V lost 5 bases and J 8 bases, leaving 24 bases between the germline ends. CDR3 residues: CASSGGQDGPFTGYTF. CDR3 sequence (DNA): TGTGCCAGCAGTGGGGGTCAGGACGGTCCCTTTACGGGCTACACCTTC.

The chain couples TRBV6-5 to TRBJ1-2; D not resolved. This CDR3 has 15 residues. The V end lost 0 bases, the J end lost 5 bases, and 13 bases lay between the germline ends. Germline V gene sequence: CDR1 MNHEY, CDR2 SVGAGI. CDR3 amino acids: CASSYSYSTSYGYTF. For the CDR3, the DNA is TGTGCCAGCAGTTACTCGTACAGTACCAGTTATGGCTACACCTTC.

The chain links TRBV29-1 to TRBJ1-1; perhaps TRBD1 as D (5 bases). Germline V lookup: CDR1 SQVTM, CDR2 ANQGSEA. Trimming left V 4 bases short and J 5 bases short, with 17 bases between. This CDR3 is built from 14 residues. The CDR3 DNA sequence: TGCAGCGTTGTGGTGGGGCCCTCCGGAACTGAAGCTTTCTTT. This encodes CSVVVGPSGTEAFF.

The chain carries TRBV6-1 and TRBJ2-4; maybe TRBD1 (7 bases). V lost 2 bases and J lost 11, with 19 bases in between. This CDR3 comprises 15 residues. CDR1 and CDR2 from the germline V gene are MNHNS and SASEGT. The CDR3 bases are TGTGCCAGCAGTGAACCAGGGGGGCTCAGGGATCTTCAGTACTTC. Translated, it gives CASSEPGGLRDLQYF.

This clone was seen just once. The V call is TRBV7-2, the J call TRBJ1-1; D ambiguous. Between the trimmed V and J ends, which lost 7 bases and 1 base, there was a span of 16 bases. The CDR3 is 15 residues long. From germline, CDR1 is SGHTA and CDR2 FQGNSA. CDR3 amino acids: CASNPRLAGNTEAFF. CDR3 in DNA: TGTGCCAGCAACCCTCGGTTGGCGGGGAACACTGAAGCTTTCTTT.

The CDR3 is CASRRQGALTEKLFF. The CDR3 DNA sequence: TGTGCCAGCAGGCGACAGGGGGCCCTCACTGAAAAACTGTTTTTT. V gene TRBV2 combines with J gene TRBJ1-4; TRBD1 aligns across 10 bases. Germline-derived CDR1 and CDR2 are SNHLY and FYNNEI. The ends lost 6 bases at V and 7 bases at J; junction bases unmatched: 8. The length of the CDR3 is 15 residues.

The V and J genes are TRBV4-3 and TRBJ1-2; 7 positions agree with TRBD1. V dropped 5 bases and J dropped 4; count of bases not matched to a gene: 16. The CDR3 spans 17 residues. Germline values: CDR1 LGHNA, CDR2 YSLEER. CDR3 sequence: CASSSTNDRAKRYGYTF. CDR3 DNA: TGCGCCAGCAGCTCCACCAACGACAGGGCTAAGCGCTATGGCTACACCTTC.

The genes are TRBV18 and TRBJ2-7; D gene unclear. Germline V lookup: CDR1 KGHSH, CDR2 LQKENI. Deletions cut 2 bases from V and 7 bases from J, with 15 bases between. The CDR3 contains 14 residues. For the CDR3, the DNA is TGTGCCAGCTCACCATCCACAGACTTTCTTGAGCAGTACTTC. Protein sequence: CASSPSTDFLEQYF.

This clone has at least ten counts. CDR3 nucleotides: TGTGCCAGCAAGGACAGGGGCTCCTATAATTCACCCCTCCACTTT. This sequence encodes CASKDRGSYNSPLHF. The gene calls are TRBV6-5 and TRBJ1-6, with TRBD1 matching over 9 bases. There are 15 residues in the CDR3. V trimming: 7 bases; J trimming: 0 bases; junction bases outside the gene matches: 1. Germline values: CDR1 MNHEY, CDR2 SVGAGI.

This chain joins TRBV7-2 and TRBJ2-5, with D possibly matching TRBD1 (6 bases). The CDR3 runs to 15 residues. Trimming took off 3 bases at V and 2 bases at J, with 13 bases between the two ends. The germline gives CDR1 SGHTA, CDR2 FQGNSA. CDR3 sequence: CASSLGMRGQETQYF. In nucleotides, the CDR3 is TGTGCCAGCAGCTTGGGTATGAGGGGGCAAGAGACCCAGTACTTC.

This clone has more than one count but fewer than ten. This chain connects TRBV10-1 to TRBJ1-5; no definite D call. Germline CDR1 WNHNN, CDR2 SYGVQD (reference sequence). The CDR3 spans 12 residues. Trimming cost V 6 bases and J 5 bases, with 8 bases left between them. This CDR3 is CASSKRYQPQHF. CDR3 nucleotide sequence: TGCGCCAGCAGCAAGAGATATCAGCCCCAGCATTTT.

The rearrangement joins TRBV4-1 to TRBJ2-1, with 10 positions matching TRBD2. The CDR3 loop spans 19 amino acids. V shed 2 bases, J shed 0 bases, and the junction held 10 bases outside the gene matches. The germline V gene has CDR1 MGHRA and CDR2 YSYEKL. CDR3 bases: TGCGCCAGCAGCCAAAGAGGGCTAGCGGGAGACCCCTCCTACAATGAGCAGTTCTTC. As protein: CASSQRGLAGDPSYNEQFF.